This T cell receptor (beta chain) derives from a study of cytomegalovirus exposure and HLA in healthy donors. Study results and limitations: Later analysis associated a missense DCLRE1C variant with TCR beta V- and J-gene trimming. Reportedly, fewer N-insertions than the approximately 700-donor mean appeared in an Asian-associated ancestry cluster in a later analysis. Analysis performed later showed TCR beta chains linked to HLA being more clonally expanded than equally common others.

Primers for the PCR totalled 60 Vbeta and 13 Jbeta. Sequencing was performed with immunoSEQ multiplex PCR; in TCRdb, only in-frame clones are kept and a portion is missing. The data contain over 150,000 clones, 80% of them singletons. The sample holds one count of this clone. Its specificity is unknown. Germline assignment: CDR1 LGHNA and CDR2 YSLEER. V lost 1 base and J lost 3; bases outside the gene matches: 5. The CDR3 sequence is 17 residues long. Sequenced input: PBMCs. This clonotype was sampled from a boy between 5 and 17 years old in good health and CMV-seronegative. The chain couples TRBV4-3 to TRBJ2-2, with TRBD2 matching 10 bases. The CDR3 is CASSQARLAGDTGELFF. The CDR3 region has the DNA TGCGCCAGCAGCCAAGCTCGGCTAGCGGGAGACACCGGGGAGCTGTTTTTT.